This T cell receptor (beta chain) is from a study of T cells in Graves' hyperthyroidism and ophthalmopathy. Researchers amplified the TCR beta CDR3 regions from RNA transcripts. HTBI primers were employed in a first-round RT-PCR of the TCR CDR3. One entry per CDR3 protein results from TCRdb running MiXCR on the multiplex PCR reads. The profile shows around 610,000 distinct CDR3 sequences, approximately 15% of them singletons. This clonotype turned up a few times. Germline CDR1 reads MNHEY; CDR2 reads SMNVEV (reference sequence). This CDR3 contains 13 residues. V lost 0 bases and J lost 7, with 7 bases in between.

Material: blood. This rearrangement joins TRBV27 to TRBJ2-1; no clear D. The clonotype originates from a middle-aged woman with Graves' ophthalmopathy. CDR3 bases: TGTGCCAGCAGTTTATCGATCCAGAATGAGCAGTTCTTC. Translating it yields CASSLSIQNEQFF.